This T cell receptor beta chain is from a study of cytomegalovirus exposure and HLA in healthy donors. In the PCR, 60 Vbeta and 13 Jbeta primers were used. Assay used: immunoSEQ multiplex PCR; TCRdb lists only in-frame clones, some missing. Its clone listing holds about 160,000 clones. The J segment lost 2 bases and the V segment lost 4 bases, leaving 4 bases of the junction unmatched. Germline V gene data show CDR1 as SGHRS and CDR2 as YFSETQ. The CDR3 contains 14 residues. Material for sequencing was PBMCs. The sequence was obtained from a woman aged 60 to 75 in good health and CMV-seronegative. V usage is TRBV5-1 and J usage is TRBJ2-7; 9 nucleotides match TRBD1. CDR3 sequence reads: CASSDGQGTYEQYF. The DNA of the CDR3 is TGCGCCAGCAGCGACGGACAGGGGACCTACGAGCAGTACTTC.